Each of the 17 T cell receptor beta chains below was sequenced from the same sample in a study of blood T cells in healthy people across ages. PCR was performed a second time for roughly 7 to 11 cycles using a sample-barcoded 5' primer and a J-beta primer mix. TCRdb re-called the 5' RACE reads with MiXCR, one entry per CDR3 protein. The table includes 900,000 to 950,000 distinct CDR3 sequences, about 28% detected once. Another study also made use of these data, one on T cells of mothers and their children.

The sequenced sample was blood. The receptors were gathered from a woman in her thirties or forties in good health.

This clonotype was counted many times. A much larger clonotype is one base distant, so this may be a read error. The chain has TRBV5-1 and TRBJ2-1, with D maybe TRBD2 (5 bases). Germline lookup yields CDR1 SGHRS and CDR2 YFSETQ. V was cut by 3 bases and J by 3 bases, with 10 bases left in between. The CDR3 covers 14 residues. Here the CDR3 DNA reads TGCGCCAGCAGCTGGGCTAGCTTCTACAATGAGCAGTTCTTC. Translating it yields CASSWASFYNEQFF. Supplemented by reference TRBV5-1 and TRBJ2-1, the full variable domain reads KAGVTQTPRYLIKTRGQQVTLSCSPISGHRSVSWYQQTPGQGLQFLFEYFSETQRNKGNFPGRFSGRQFSNSRSEMNVSTLELGDSALYLCASSWASFYNEQFFGPGTRLTVL.

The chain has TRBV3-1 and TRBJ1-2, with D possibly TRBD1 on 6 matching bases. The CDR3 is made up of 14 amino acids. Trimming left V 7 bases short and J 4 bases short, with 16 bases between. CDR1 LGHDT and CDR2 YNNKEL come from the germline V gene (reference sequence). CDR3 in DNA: TGTGCCAGCACCTTCCTTGGACAGCGCTATGGCTACACCTTC. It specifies CASTFLGQRYGYTF. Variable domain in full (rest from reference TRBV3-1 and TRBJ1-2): DTAVSQTPKYLVTQMGNDKSIKCEQNLGHDTMYWYKQDSKKFLKIMFSYNNKELIINETVPNRFSPKSPDKAHLNLHINSLELGDSAVYFCASTFLGQRYGYTFGSGTRLTVV.

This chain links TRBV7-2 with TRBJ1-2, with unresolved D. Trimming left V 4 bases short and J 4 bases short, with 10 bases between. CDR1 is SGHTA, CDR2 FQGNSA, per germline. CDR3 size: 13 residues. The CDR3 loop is CASSSIEVYGYTF. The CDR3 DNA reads TGTGCCAGCAGCTCTATTGAAGTCTATGGCTACACCTTC. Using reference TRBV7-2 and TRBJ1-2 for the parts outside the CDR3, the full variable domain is GAGVSQSPSNKVTEKGKDVELRCDPISGHTALYWYRQSLGQGLEFLIYFQGNSAPDKSGLPSDRFSAERTGGSVSTLTIQRTQQEDSAVYLCASSSIEVYGYTFGSGTRLTVV.

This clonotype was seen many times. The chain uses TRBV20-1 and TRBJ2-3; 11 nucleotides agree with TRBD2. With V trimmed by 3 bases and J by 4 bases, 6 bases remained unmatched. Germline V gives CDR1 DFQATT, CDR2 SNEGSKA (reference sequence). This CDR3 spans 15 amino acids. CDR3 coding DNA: TGCAGTGCTAGTCCTACTAGCGGGGGAGCAGATACGCAGTATTTT. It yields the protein CSASPTSGGADTQYF.

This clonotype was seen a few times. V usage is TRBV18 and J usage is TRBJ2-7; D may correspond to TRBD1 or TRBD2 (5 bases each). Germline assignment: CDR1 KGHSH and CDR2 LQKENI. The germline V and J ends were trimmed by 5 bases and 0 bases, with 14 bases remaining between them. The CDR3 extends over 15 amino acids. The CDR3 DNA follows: TGTGCCAGCTCATACGGGGCATCGAGCTCCTACGAGCAGTACTTC. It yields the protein CASSYGASSSYEQYF.

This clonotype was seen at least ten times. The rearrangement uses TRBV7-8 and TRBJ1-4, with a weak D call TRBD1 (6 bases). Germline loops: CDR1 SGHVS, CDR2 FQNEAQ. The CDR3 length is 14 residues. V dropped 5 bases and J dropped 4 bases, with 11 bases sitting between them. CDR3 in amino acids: CASSLGQHNEKLFF. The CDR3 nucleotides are TGTGCCAGCAGCCTTGGACAGCATAATGAAAAACTGTTTTTT.

CDR3 DNA: TGTGCCAGCAGTTACGATACTAAATACAATGAGCAGTTCTTC. Encoded protein: CASSYDTKYNEQFF. V is TRBV6-2 or TRBV6-3 and J is TRBJ2-1; D is undetermined. V lost 2 bases to trimming and J lost 4 bases, with 9 bases between them. The CDR3 loop spans 14 amino acids. Germline V gene lookup returns CDR1 MNHEY and CDR2 SVGEGT.

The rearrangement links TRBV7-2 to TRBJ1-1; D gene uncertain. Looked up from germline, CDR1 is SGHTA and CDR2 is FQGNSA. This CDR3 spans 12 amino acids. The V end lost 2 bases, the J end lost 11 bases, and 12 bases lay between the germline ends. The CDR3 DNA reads TGTGCCAGCAGCTTACTCGGGAGGATCGCTTTCTTT. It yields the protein CASSLLGRIAFF. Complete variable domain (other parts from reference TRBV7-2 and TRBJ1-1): GAGVSQSPSNKVTEKGKDVELRCDPISGHTALYWYRQSLGQGLEFLIYFQGNSAPDKSGLPSDRFSAERTGGSVSTLTIQRTQQEDSAVYLCASSLLGRIAFFGQGTRLTVV.

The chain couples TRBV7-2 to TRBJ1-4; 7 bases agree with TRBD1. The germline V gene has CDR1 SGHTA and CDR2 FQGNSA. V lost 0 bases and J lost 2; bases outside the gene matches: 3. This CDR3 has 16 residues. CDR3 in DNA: TGTGCCAGCAGCTTAGCCCAGACAGGGACTAATGAAAAACTGTTTTTT. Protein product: CASSLAQTGTNEKLFF.

CDR3 in amino acids: CASRTGFLDTEAFF. The CDR3 DNA is TGTGCCAGCAGGACAGGGTTTCTGGACACTGAAGCTTTCTTT. The rearrangement joins TRBV12-3 or TRBV12-4 to TRBJ1-1; 7 bases map to TRBD1. The V and J ends lost 6 bases and 3 bases, in that order; junction bases with no gene match: 7. This CDR3 has 14 amino acids.

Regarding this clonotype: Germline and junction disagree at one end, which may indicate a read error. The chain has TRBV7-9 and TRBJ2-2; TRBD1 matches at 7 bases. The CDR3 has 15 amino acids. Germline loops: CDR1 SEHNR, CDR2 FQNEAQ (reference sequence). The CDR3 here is CASSFIQGNTRELFF. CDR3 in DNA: TGTGCCAGCAGCTTTATACAGGGGAACACCCGGGAGCTGTTTTTT.

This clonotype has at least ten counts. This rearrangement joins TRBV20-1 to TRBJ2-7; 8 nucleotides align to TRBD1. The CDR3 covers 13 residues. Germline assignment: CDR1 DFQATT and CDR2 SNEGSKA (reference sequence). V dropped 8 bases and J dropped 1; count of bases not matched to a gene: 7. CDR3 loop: CSTETGDSYEQYF. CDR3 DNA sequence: TGCAGTACCGAGACAGGGGATTCCTACGAGCAGTACTTC.

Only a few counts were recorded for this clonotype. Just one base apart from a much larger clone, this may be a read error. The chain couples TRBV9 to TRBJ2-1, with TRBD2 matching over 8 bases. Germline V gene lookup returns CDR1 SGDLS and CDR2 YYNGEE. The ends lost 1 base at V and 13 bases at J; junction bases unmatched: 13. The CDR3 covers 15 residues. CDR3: CASSVLAGRQETQFF. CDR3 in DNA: TGTGCCAGCAGCGTATTAGCGGGGCGACAAGAGACCCAGTTCTTC.

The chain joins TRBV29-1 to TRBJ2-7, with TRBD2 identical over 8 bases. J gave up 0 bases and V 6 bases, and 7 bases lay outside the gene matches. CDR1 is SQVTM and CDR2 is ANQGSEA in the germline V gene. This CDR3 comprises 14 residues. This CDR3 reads CSVAGGRISYEQYF. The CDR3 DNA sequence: TGCAGCGTCGCGGGGGGTCGGATCTCCTACGAGCAGTACTTC.

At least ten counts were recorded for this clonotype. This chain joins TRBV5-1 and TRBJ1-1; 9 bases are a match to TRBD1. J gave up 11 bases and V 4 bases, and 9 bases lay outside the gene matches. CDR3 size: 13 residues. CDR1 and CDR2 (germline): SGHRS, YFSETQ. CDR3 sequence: CASSADRGAAAFF. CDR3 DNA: TGCGCCAGCAGCGCCGACAGGGGGGCCGCCGCTTTCTTT.

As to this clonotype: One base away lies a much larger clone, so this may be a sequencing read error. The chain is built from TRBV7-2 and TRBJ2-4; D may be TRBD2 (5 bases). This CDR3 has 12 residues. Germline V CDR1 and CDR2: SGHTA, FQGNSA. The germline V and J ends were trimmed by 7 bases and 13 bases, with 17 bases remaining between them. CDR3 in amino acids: CASNQLQREQYF. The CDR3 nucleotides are TGTGCCAGCAACCAATTGCAGAGGGAGCAGTACTTC. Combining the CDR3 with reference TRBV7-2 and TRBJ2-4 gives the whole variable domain GAGVSQSPSNKVTEKGKDVELRCDPISGHTALYWYRQSLGQGLEFLIYFQGNSAPDKSGLPSDRFSAERTGGSVSTLTIQRTQQEDSAVYLCASNQLQREQYFGAGTRLSVL.

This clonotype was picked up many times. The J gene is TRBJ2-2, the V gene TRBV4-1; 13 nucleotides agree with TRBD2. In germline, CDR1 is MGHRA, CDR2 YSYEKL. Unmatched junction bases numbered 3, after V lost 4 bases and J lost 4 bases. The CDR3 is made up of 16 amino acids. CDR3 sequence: CASSRTSGGATGELFF. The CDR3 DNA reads TGCGCCAGCAGCCGCACTAGCGGGGGGGCCACCGGGGAGCTGTTTTTT.